These T cell receptor beta chains were read from a single sample in a study of cytomegalovirus exposure and HLA in healthy donors. Sequenced by immunoSEQ multiplex PCR; TCRdb stores in-frame clones only, minus some. The table has 120,000 to 150,000 clones, more than 70% seen once. Sequencing used PBMCs. These receptors originate from a male donor in good health and CMV-seropositive. Both conserved end residues are part of each CDR3. Fields, in order: V gene, J gene, clone size, D gene, CDR3 protein, CDR3 DNA. A D gene is named only where the DNA matches it firmly. Size is stated for part of the rows, as once, few or many counts, or as a class when the clone is expanded.

TRBV7-6,TRBJ2-3,.,.,CASSLAQGDTQYF,TGTGCCAGCAGCTTAGCGCAGGGAGATACGCAGTATTTT
TRBV5-1,TRBJ1-4,.,.,CASHGGSLNEKLFF,TGCGCCAGCCACGGGGGGAGTCTTAATGAAAAACTGTTTTTT
TRBV4-1,TRBJ2-7,once,TRBD2,CASSHTLLSSGRAPRREQYF,TGCGCCAGCAGCCACACTCTGCTTTCTAGCGGGAGGGCCCCGCGTCGAGAGCAGTACTTC
TRBV5-1,TRBJ2-7,.,.,CASSLADGAHDEQYF,TGCGCCAGCAGCTTGGCCGATGGGGCGCACGACGAGCAGTACTTC
TRBV6-6,TRBJ1-4,.,.,CASSPHRVQVEKLFF,TGTGCCAGCAGCCCACACAGGGTTCAGGTTGAAAAACTGTTTTTT
TRBV7-3,TRBJ2-3,.,TRBD2,CASSLVPSLAGEVDTQYF,TGTGCCAGCAGCTTAGTGCCGAGCTTAGCGGGAGAGGTAGATACGCAGTATTTT
TRBV5-1,TRBJ2-1,.,TRBD2,CASGGGSNEQFF,TGCGCCAGCGGGGGAGGGTCCAATGAGCAGTTCTTC
TRBV6-5,TRBJ1-2,.,TRBD1,CASSPGQGNYGYTF,TGTGCCAGCAGCCCGGGACAGGGCAACTATGGCTACACCTTC
TRBV9,TRBJ1-6,few,.,CASSPSGTGYSPLHF,TGTGCCAGCAGCCCATCGGGAACAGGGTACTCACCCCTCCACTTT
TRBV9,TRBJ1-1,.,.,CASSVFVSVAANTEAFF,TGTGCCAGCAGCGTATTCGTATCGGTGGCGGCCAACACTGAAGCTTTCTTT
TRBV6-5,TRBJ2-5,.,TRBD1,CASRIQGAGETQYF,TGTGCCAGCAGAATACAGGGGGCCGGGGAGACCCAGTACTTC
TRBV7-6,TRBJ2-2,once,TRBD2,CASSLDGRGGELFF,TGTGCCAGCAGCTTAGACGGGAGGGGCGGGGAGCTGTTTTTT
TRBV5-4,TRBJ1-2,.,TRBD1,CASSGTGGYGYTF,TGTGCCAGCAGCGGGACAGGGGGCTATGGCTACACCTTC
TRBV4-1,TRBJ2-7,.,.,CASSQTASYEQYF,TGCGCCAGCAGCCAAACTGCCTCCTACGAGCAGTACTTC
TRBV11-3,TRBJ2-2,.,.,CASSSGTRPGELFF,TGTGCCAGCAGCTCCGGGACTCGACCCGGGGAGCTGTTTTTT
TRBV5-1,TRBJ1-2,.,TRBD1,CASSPTGPFYGYTF,TGCGCCAGCAGCCCGACAGGGCCCTTTTATGGCTACACCTTC
TRBV5-6,TRBJ1-2,.,TRBD1,CASSITGGFQYGYTF,TGTGCCAGCAGCATCACAGGGGGCTTCCAGTATGGCTACACCTTC
TRBV2,TRBJ2-1,.,TRBD1,CASRAQTGDAYNEQFF,TGTGCCAGCAGAGCCCAGACAGGGGATGCCTACAATGAGCAGTTCTTC
TRBV28,TRBJ1-3,.,.,CASSPQVGTGYVNTIYF,TGTGCCAGCAGTCCCCAAGTCGGCACAGGCTATGTAAACACCATATATTTT
TRBV5-1,TRBJ2-5,.,TRBD1,CASSPGTAQETQYF,TGCGCCAGCAGCCCCGGGACAGCCCAAGAGACCCAGTACTTC
TRBV5-4,TRBJ2-5,.,TRBD2,CASSIRLAGGGETQYF,TGTGCCAGCAGCATAAGACTAGCGGGGGGTGGAGAGACCCAGTACTTC
TRBV7-6,TRBJ2-1,.,TRBD2,CASSWGGRLSTGTSNEQFF,TGTGCCAGCAGCTGGGGGGGACGGCTTTCGACCGGGACTAGCAATGAGCAGTTCTTC
TRBV6-6,TRBJ2-5,.,.,CASTFGVQETQYF,TGTGCCAGCACCTTCGGGGTCCAAGAGACCCAGTACTTC
TRBV27,TRBJ1-1,.,.,CASSPPGLTEAFF,TGTGCCAGCAGTCCACCGGGACTTACTGAAGCTTTCTTT
TRBV19,TRBJ1-1,.,.,CASTPGRAGTEAFF,TGTGCCAGTACCCCCGGCAGGGCGGGAACTGAAGCTTTCTTT
TRBV9,TRBJ1-6,.,TRBD1,CASSDRGLDNSPLHF,TGTGCCAGCAGCGACAGGGGGCTAGATAATTCACCCCTCCACTTT
TRBV19,TRBJ2-7,.,.,CASSIGAGGFYEQYF,TGTGCCAGTAGTATTGGGGCAGGGGGGTTTTACGAGCAGTACTTC
TRBV28,TRBJ1-1,.,.,CASTFGGARTEAFF,TGTGCCAGCACCTTTGGGGGGGCGAGGACTGAAGCTTTCTTT
TRBV11-2,TRBJ2-5,.,.,CASSQQETQYF,TGTGCCAGCAGCCAACAAGAGACCCAGTACTTC
TRBV11-1,TRBJ1-6,.,TRBD1,CASSSFGTGASSYNSPLHF,TGTGCCAGCAGTTCATTCGGGACAGGGGCCAGCTCCTATAATTCACCCCTCCACTTT
TRBV5-4,TRBJ2-2,.,.,CASSLVSGELFF,TGTGCCAGCAGCTTGGTCAGCGGGGAGCTGTTTTTT
TRBV5-1,TRBJ2-7,.,TRBD2,CASSLGGLAGGAGEQYF,TGCGCCAGCAGCTTGGGGGGACTAGCGGGAGGAGCAGGCGAGCAGTACTTC
TRBV4-1,TRBJ2-7,once,TRBD1,CASSQGQGEYEQYF,TGCGCCAGCAGCCAAGGACAGGGGGAGTACGAGCAGTACTTC
TRBV19,TRBJ2-5,.,.,CASTPGAQETQYF,TGTGCCAGTACTCCAGGGGCGCAAGAGACCCAGTACTTC
TRBV27,TRBJ1-1,.,TRBD1,CASSPQTGFPLNTEAFF,TGTGCCAGCAGTCCCCAGACAGGGTTTCCCTTGAACACTGAAGCTTTCTTT
TRBV28,TRBJ1-2,few,.,CASSSGQYGYTF,TGTGCCAGCAGTTCCGGACAGTATGGCTACACCTTC
TRBV5-5,TRBJ1-5,.,.,CASTRSGDSNQPQHF,TGTGCCAGCACCAGATCCGGGGATAGCAATCAGCCCCAGCATTTT
TRBV28,TRBJ2-1,.,TRBD2,CASSPLAGEQFF,TGTGCCAGCAGCCCCCTAGCGGGTGAGCAGTTCTTC
TRBV5-5,TRBJ2-6,.,.,CASSLRFWTSQGANVLTF,TGTGCCAGCAGCTTGCGGTTTTGGACTTCCCAGGGGGCCAACGTCCTGACTTTC
TRBV7-9,TRBJ2-7,.,TRBD1,CSSSSGTGADEQYF,TGTTCCAGCAGCTCCGGGACAGGGGCCGATGAGCAGTACTTC
TRBV14,TRBJ2-5,.,.,CASSPRVQETQYF,TGTGCCAGCAGCCCCAGGGTCCAAGAGACCCAGTACTTC
TRBV27,TRBJ2-1,.,TRBD1,CASSFGTGDYNEQFF,TGTGCCAGCAGTTTCGGGACAGGCGACTACAATGAGCAGTTCTTC
TRBV7-9,TRBJ1-1,.,.,CASSFPRGRDTEAFF,TGTGCCAGCAGCTTCCCCAGGGGCCGGGACACTGAAGCTTTCTTT
TRBV4-1,TRBJ1-5,few,.,CASSHADSSFNQPQHF,TGCGCCAGCAGCCATGCGGACAGTAGTTTCAATCAGCCCCAGCATTTT
TRBV7-9,TRBJ1-2,.,.,CASSLKDINYGYTF,TGTGCCAGCAGCTTAAAGGACATTAACTATGGCTACACCTTC
TRBV7-9,TRBJ2-7,.,TRBD1,CASSSTGGQGKQYF,TGTGCCAGCAGCTCGACTGGGGGACAGGGGAAGCAGTACTTC
TRBV10-3,TRBJ1-5,.,TRBD1,CAISESTGGGLGNQPQHF,TGTGCCATCAGTGAGTCGACAGGGGGTGGTCTGGGCAATCAGCCCCAGCATTTT
TRBV6-5,TRBJ1-1,.,.,CASSYAGGRTEAFF,TGTGCCAGCAGTTACGCGGGGGGGAGGACTGAAGCTTTCTTT
TRBV4-3,TRBJ2-2,.,.,CASSQETTYNTGELFF,TGCGCCAGCAGCCAAGAGACTACCTATAACACCGGGGAGCTGTTTTTT
TRBV19,TRBJ1-2,.,.,CASSIGIAGDGYTF,TGTGCCAGTAGTATAGGAATCGCGGGGGATGGCTACACCTTC